This TCR beta chain was sequenced in a study of post-analysis software for immune sequencing data. Study-wide points: F measure showed strong co-clustering of same-batch samples.

Details on this clonotype: The antigen is not known.

Prepared libraries of TCR beta cDNA carried unique molecular identifiers. One entry per CDR3 protein results from TCRdb running MiXCR on the PCR reads. The sample shows hundreds of thousands of distinct CDR3 sequences, roughly two fifths of them seen only once. This TCR derives from a girl aged 5 to 17 with multiple sclerosis. Sample: blood.

The CDR3 nucleotides read TGTGCCGTCGAGGATGACGTAGGGGGCACAGATACGCAGTATTTT. Protein: CAVEDDVGGTDTQYF. This chain links TRBV12-3 or TRBV12-4 with TRBJ2-3, with D perhaps matching TRBD1 (5 bases). V was trimmed by 11 bases and J by 1 base, leaving 19 bases between them. The CDR3 length is 15 residues.